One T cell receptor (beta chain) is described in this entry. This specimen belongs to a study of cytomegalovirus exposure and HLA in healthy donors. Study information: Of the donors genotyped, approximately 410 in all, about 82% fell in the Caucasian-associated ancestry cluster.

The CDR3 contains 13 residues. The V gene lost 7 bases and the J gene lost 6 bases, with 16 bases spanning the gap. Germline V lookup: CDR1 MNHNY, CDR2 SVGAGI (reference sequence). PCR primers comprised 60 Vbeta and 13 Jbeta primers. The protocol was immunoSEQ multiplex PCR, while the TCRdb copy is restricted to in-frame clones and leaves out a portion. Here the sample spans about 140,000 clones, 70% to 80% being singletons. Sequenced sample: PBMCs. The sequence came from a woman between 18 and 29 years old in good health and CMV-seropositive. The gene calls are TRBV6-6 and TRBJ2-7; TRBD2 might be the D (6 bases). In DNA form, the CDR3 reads TGTGCCAGCACTACCGGGACTTTTTCCGAGCAGTACTTC. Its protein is CASTTGTFSEQYF.